This T cell receptor (beta chain) derives from a study of blood T cell repertoires in COVID-19. Study-wide background: The United States, Italy and Spain were the sources of the acute and convalescent COVID-19 samples. The analysed material was cDNA or gDNA that came from T cells, B-cell-depleted T cells, or PBMCs.

From germline, CDR1 is LGHDT and CDR2 YNNKEL (reference sequence). This CDR3 comprises 17 residues. A word on this clone: One junction end does not reproduce the germline sequence, and a read error may be involved. This sample also contains other DNA sequences that code for the same CDR3.

Original methodology: Estimated nucleated cell counts came from reference gene primer amplification. Libraries were prepared by immunoSEQ multiplex PCR; TCRdb keeps only in-frame clonotypes and omits some of them. For V, J and clone size, that table is used; D and trimming come from the DNA. The sample carries approximately 62,000 clones, roughly four fifths recorded once. This sequence was found in an elderly man with acute or convalescent COVID-19. Input material: peripheral blood. The genes are TRBV3-1 (or the pseudogene TRBV3-2) and TRBJ2-2, with 9 positions matching TRBD2. The CDR3 loop is CASSRKARGLAVGELFF. The DNA for the CDR3 is TGTGCTAGCAGCCGAAAAGCGCGGGGACTAGCAGTCGGGGAGCTGTTTTTT.